What follows describes a single T cell receptor (beta chain). Its antigen is currently unknown. The repertoire was sequenced with immunoSEQ multiplex PCR; TCRdb's copy has only in-frame clones and lacks some. The data hold 15,000 to 20,000 clones, with around 74% observed a single time. The data belong to a study of OX40 agonist ivuxolimab in advanced cancers. Points from the study as a whole: Among T cells, CD8+ cells averaged more expanded clones than CD4+ cells.

The specimen was CD4+ or CD8+ T cells sorted from blood, collected in a trial of the OX40 agonist ivuxolimab. The TCR sequence derives from an adult with an advanced solid tumor such as melanoma, head and neck, liver or kidney cancer.

CDR3 bases: TGTGCCAGCCGTGTTAGCGGGGGGGACACTGAAGCTTTCTTT. Its protein product is CASRVSGGDTEAFF. The rearrangement joins TRBV28 to TRBJ1-1, with D perhaps matching TRBD1 (5 bases). CDR3 length equals 14 residues. V lost 8 bases and J lost 3, with 16 bases in between. CDR1 MDHEN and CDR2 SYDVKM come from the germline V gene. Full variable domain (missing parts from reference TRBV28 and TRBJ1-1): DVKVTQSSRYLVKRTGEKVFLECVQDMDHENMFWYRQDPGLGLRLIYFSYDVKMKEKGDIPEGYSVSREKKERFSLILESASTNQTSMYLCASRVSGGDTEAFFGQGTRLTVV.